This T cell receptor (beta chain) was identified during a study of human T cells and chemical hapten exposure (dated by TCRdb to the early 2020s). Regarding the complete study: For sensitization, 2% DPC in acetone was applied to a 2 cm by 2 cm area of upper inner arm skin. Patients additionally received weekly therapeutic DPC doses to the scalp throughout the roughly 24-week study period. Patch testing was performed on the upper back with Finn chambers containing 0.01% DPC, and the patch tests were scored after 6 days according to International Contact Dermatitis Research Group standards. The mostly female patient cohort included alopecia areata with under or over 50% scalp involvement, alopecia totalis and alopecia universalis. Libraries were pooled for sequencing, and variation in per-sample TCR yields was attributed mainly to small differences in library volumes within the pool. The study tracked peripheral blood TCR repertoire changes in vivo during primary and secondary sensitization to the hapten diphenylcyclopropenone (DPC) in alopecia patients. Blood was sampled from patients pre-sensitization (week 0) and at 2, 6 and about 24 weeks after DPC sensitization. Under 30 alopecia patients gave blood for TCR sequencing at one to four time points (pre-sensitization, 2, 6 and 24 weeks). Broader findings and caveats from the paper: The number of TCRs above 1 in 1000 frequency did not change with DPC sensitization; there was no evidence of global repertoire structure alterations. Alopecia, a presumed autoimmune disease, was present in all patients, so the immune response of the patients might differ from that of healthy individuals. Significantly more large CDR3 similarity clusters were formed by expanded TCRs than by pre-sensitization or healthy control sets, consistent with antigen-driven responses. Patch test score correlated positively with the number of PT1 expanded TCRs, reaching significance at thresholds 8, 16 and 32 but not at 4. After repeated subsampling, changes were observed in the strength of the expansion versus patch-test correlation and in the threshold at which the correlation became significant.

Taken with the paper, the label for time point translates to: patch test 1, 2 weeks after DPC sensitization. Read against the paper, the sample's treatment or condition label means: therapeutic diphenylcyclopropenone sensitization with weekly scalp DPC. At every patch-test visit, the blood draw took place before the patch test was put on. To be eligible, patients had to be aged 18 to 70, diagnosed with alopecia and judged suitable for DPC therapy, while pregnant patients were excluded. Unfractionated whole blood was collected in Tempus Blood RNA tubes, and total RNA was extracted from that blood. The table lists this clonotype with a few counts. It has no known antigen specificity. Base qualities are not at hand, and no much larger clone is one base apart. The library relied on RACE. TCRdb records NextSeq 500 as the sequencer. Library preparation attached unique molecular identifiers to individual cDNA molecules for quantitative, reproducible TCR counting. Both TCR alpha and TCR beta chains were sequenced from each blood RNA sample. Per the original workflow: Samples had a median of approximately 96,000 TCRs, with a range from 23,224 to 690,600. The Decombinator software suite was used to annotate V, J and CDR3 in the TCR reads. For the PS versus PT1 abundance plots, all samples were subsampled to the same number of TCRs (28,000). TCRs were defined as expanded if absent before sensitization and observed at least eight times at the 2-week time point. TCRdb reran the public reads through fastp at Q25 and MiXCR, keeping productive beta chains. Rows matching on CDR3 protein sequence are summarized as one entry with the most common DNA and genes. These V and J calls originate from TCRdb's pipeline instead of the authors' own analysis. Within this sample are under 450,000 distinct CDR3 sequences, with roughly 5% of them counted one time only. The top ten constitute 2% to 2.5% of the sample.

Counted from cysteine to phenylalanine, this CDR3 has 15 amino acids. The sequence is cut down to CDR3 DNA, 45 bases in frame from base 1. V is reduced by 2 bases and J by 0 bases, leaving a spacing of 8 bases between them. The germline V gene (reference sequence) gives CDR1 as SEHNR and CDR2 as FQNEAQ. The sequencing here drew on whole blood, taken in connection with sensitization to the hapten diphenylcyclopropenone (DPC). The clonotype was recovered from a woman aged 45-65 years with alopecia areata. Some clones in this sample may be carry-over from other donors' samples. In this chain, TRBV7-9 is recombined with TRBJ2-1, with the D gene call left open. At the DNA level, the sequence is TGTGCCAGCAGCTTATCGGAGAGCTCCTACAATGAGCAGTTCTTC. Translation gives CASSLSESSYNEQFF.